This record looks at one TCR beta chain sequence and its context. This sample was taken from a study of brain T cells in children with intractable seizures. Sequencing was performed with immunoSEQ multiplex PCR; in TCRdb, only in-frame clones are kept and a portion is missing. This table holds fewer than 80,000 clones, around 96% found once. The germline gives CDR1 MNHEY, CDR2 SMNVEV (reference sequence). The trim removed 3 bases at V and 4 bases at J, leaving 7 bases unmatched. This CDR3 is 15 amino acids long. The TCR originated in a boy less than two years old with focal cortical dysplasia and intractable seizures. The chain combines TRBV27 with TRBJ2-7; the match to TRBD1 covers 9 bases. This specimen consisted of peripheral blood, obtained at surgery. The CDR3 DNA is TGTGCCAGCAGTTTGTTACAGGGGGCCATTTACGAGCAGTACTTC. The encoded protein is CASSLLQGAIYEQYF.